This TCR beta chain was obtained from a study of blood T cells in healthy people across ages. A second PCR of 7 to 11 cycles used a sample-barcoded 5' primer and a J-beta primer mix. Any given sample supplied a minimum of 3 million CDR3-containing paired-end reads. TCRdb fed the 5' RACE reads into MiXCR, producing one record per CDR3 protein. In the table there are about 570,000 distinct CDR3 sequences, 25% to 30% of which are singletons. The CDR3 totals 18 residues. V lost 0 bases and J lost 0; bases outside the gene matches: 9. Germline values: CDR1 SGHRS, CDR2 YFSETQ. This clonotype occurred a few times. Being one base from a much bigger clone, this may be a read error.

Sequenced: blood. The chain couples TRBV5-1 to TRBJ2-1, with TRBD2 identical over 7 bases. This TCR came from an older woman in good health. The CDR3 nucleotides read TGCGCCAGCAGCTTGGTTCTAGCGGAGGTGACCTCCTACAATGAGCAGTTCTTC. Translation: CASSLVLAEVTSYNEQFF.